In its sample, the clone carrying this T cell receptor beta chain was seen once. This CDR3 has 15 amino acids. V was pared by 6 bases and J by 5 bases, with 20 bases between. CDR1 is MDHEN and CDR2 is SYDVKM in the germline V gene. This entry comes from a study of blood T cell repertoires in COVID-19. Study in general: Researchers got acute and convalescent COVID-19 samples from the United States, Italy and Spain. Sources were T cells, B-cell-depleted T cells, or PBMCs; the material itself was cDNA or gDNA.

Per the original methods: Counts of nucleated cells, estimated from reference gene primer amplification, were obtained. Profiled with immunoSEQ multiplex PCR; TCRdb holds only in-frame clones, not every one. V and J calls and clone size are those listed in that table; D and trimming were worked out from the DNA. There are 130,000 or so clones in the sample; about 86% occur only once, and about 1.5% lies in the top ten. This receptor was identified in a woman in her fifties or sixties with acute or convalescent COVID-19. Sequenced sample: peripheral blood. J is TRBJ2-7 and V is TRBV28; the D gene is possibly TRBD2 (5 bases). CDR3 nucleotide sequence: TGTGCCAGCAGCCCAAGTGACTACTCTAGACACGAGCAGTACTTC. It yields the protein CASSPSDYSRHEQYF.